The T cell receptor beta chain described here comes from a study of T cells in narcolepsy. Study-wide context: Enrolled donors included narcolepsy type 1 or type 2 patients and healthy controls.

On this clone itself: No antigen is known for it.

CDR1 LNHDA and CDR2 SQIVND come from the germline V gene (reference sequence). This CDR3 is built from 14 residues. Deletions cut 3 bases from V and 8 bases from J, with 16 bases between. Study-wide results and caveats: Autoreactive HCRT-specific and TRIB2-specific clonotypes were marked in same-patient CSF-versus-blood CD4+ comparisons. Autoreactive clonotypes reportedly recurred in blood of same and different patients, not controls.

The repertoire was sequenced with immunoSEQ multiplex PCR; TCRdb's copy has only in-frame clones and lacks some. The data hold roughly 13,000 clones, with around 90% observed a single time. The clonotype was recovered from a human donor with narcolepsy. The specimen was CD45RA- memory CD4+ T cells from PBMCs. The chain employs TRBV19 and TRBJ1-2, with D uncertain. In DNA form, the CDR3 reads TGTGCCAGTAGTATGGTTCGAGGTGACGGCGGCTACACCTTC. Protein: CASSMVRGDGGYTF.